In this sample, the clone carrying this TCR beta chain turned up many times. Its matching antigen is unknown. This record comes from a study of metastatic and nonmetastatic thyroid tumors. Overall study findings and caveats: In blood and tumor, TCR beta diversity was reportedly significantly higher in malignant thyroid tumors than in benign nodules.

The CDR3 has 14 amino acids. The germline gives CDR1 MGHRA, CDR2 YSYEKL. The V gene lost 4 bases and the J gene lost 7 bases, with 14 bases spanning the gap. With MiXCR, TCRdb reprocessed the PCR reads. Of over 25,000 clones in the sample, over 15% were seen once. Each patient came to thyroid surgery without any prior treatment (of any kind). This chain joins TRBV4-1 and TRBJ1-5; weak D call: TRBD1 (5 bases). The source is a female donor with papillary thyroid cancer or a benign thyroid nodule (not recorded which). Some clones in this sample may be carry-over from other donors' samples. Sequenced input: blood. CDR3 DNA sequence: TGCGCCAGCAGCCCCCCGGGGGATGTACAGCCCCAGCATTTT. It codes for CASSPPGDVQPQHF.